The 18 T cell receptor beta chains below come from one sample, sequenced in a study of OX40 agonist ivuxolimab in advanced cancers. The table came from immunoSEQ multiplex PCR; TCRdb's copy has only in-frame clones and leaves some out. The sample consists of about 81,000 clones, approximately 85% of them appearing once. Specimen: CD4+ or CD8+ T cells sorted from blood, collected in a trial of the OX40 agonist ivuxolimab. Receptors originate from an adult with an advanced solid tumor such as melanoma, head and neck, liver or kidney cancer.

This clone was counted only a few times. The chain carries TRBV6-6 and TRBJ1-1; D gene uncertain. The germline V gene has CDR1 MNHNY and CDR2 SVGAGI (reference sequence). The length of the CDR3 is 13 residues. Trimming removed 8 bases from V and 5 bases from J, with 15 bases in between. CDR3 residues: CASLNQRRTEAFF. The CDR3 nucleotides read TGTGCCAGCCTCAACCAGCGGCGGACTGAAGCTTTCTTT.

The V call is TRBV7-2, the J call TRBJ2-7; D call uncertain. Trimming pared 2 bases from V and 2 bases from J, leaving 7 bases between. Per germline, CDR1 SGHTA and CDR2 FQGNSA. This CDR3 contains 13 residues. CDR3 DNA: TGTGCCAGCAGCTTACGGTCCGCCTACGAGCAGTACTTC. This translates into CASSLRSAYEQYF.

CDR3 DNA: TGTGCCAGCAGCTTAGATATTGGACAGGGTTCGAGCGAGCAGTACTTC. Encoded protein: CASSLDIGQGSSEQYF. The J gene is TRBJ2-7, the V gene TRBV7-9, with TRBD1 matching 8 bases. The CDR3 has 16 amino acids. V lost 1 base to trimming and J lost 6 bases; unmatched junction nucleotides: 11. The germline V gene has CDR1 SEHNR and CDR2 FQNEAQ (reference sequence).

The sample holds one count of this clone. The V and J genes are TRBV11-2 and TRBJ1-2; D is possibly TRBD1 (6 bases). This CDR3 has 16 residues. Between the trimmed V and J ends, which lost 5 bases and 0 bases, there was a span of 16 bases. Germline assignment: CDR1 SGHAT and CDR2 FQNNGV. For the CDR3, the DNA is TGTGCCAGCAGCACCCGCGGGACACCATCTAACTATGGCTACACCTTC. Its translation: CASSTRGTPSNYGYTF.

This rearrangement joins TRBV7-8 to TRBJ1-3; TRBD1 agrees at 8 bases. Germline V gene sequence: CDR1 SGHVS, CDR2 FQNEAQ. The V segment lost 1 base and the J segment 1 base; nucleotides outside the gene matches: 0. The CDR3 extends over 15 amino acids. For the CDR3, the DNA is TGTGCCAGCAGCTTAGGGACAGGGTCTGGAAACACCATATATTTT. Its translation: CASSLGTGSGNTIYF.

This chain joins TRBV5-1 and TRBJ2-3, with unresolved D. The CDR3 has 14 residues. V lost 0 bases to trimming and J lost 0 bases, with 5 bases between them. CDR1 SGHRS and CDR2 YFSETQ come from the germline V gene. This chain's CDR3 is CASSLVSSTDTQYF. CDR3 nucleotides: TGCGCCAGCAGCTTGGTAAGCAGCACAGATACGCAGTATTTT.

The rearrangement links TRBV5-8 to TRBJ1-4, with a possible D match to TRBD1 (5 bases). Trimming took off 6 bases at V and 8 bases at J, with 17 bases between the two ends. CDR1 SGHTS and CDR2 YDEGEE come from the germline V gene. This CDR3 has 14 amino acids. The CDR3 loop reads CASNFQGENEKLFF. The CDR3 DNA follows: TGTGCCAGCAACTTCCAAGGGGAGAACGAAAAACTGTTTTTT.

V and J are TRBV7-3 and TRBJ2-5; 9 positions agree with TRBD1. The germline CDR1 and CDR2 sequences are SGHTA and FQGTGA. V lost 4 bases and J lost 5; bases outside the gene matches: 11. The CDR3 totals 16 residues. The CDR3, as DNA: TGTGCCAGCAGCTCAACGGGACAGGGCTTCGCGGAGACCCAGTACTTC. Translating gives CASSSTGQGFAETQYF. The complete variable domain, with remaining parts taken from reference TRBV7-3 and TRBJ2-5, reads GAGVSQTPSNKVTEKGKYVELRCDPISGHTALYWYRQSLGQGPEFLIYFQGTGAADDSGLPNDRFFAVRPEGSVSTLKIQRTERGDSAVYLCASSSTGQGFAETQYFGPGTRLLVL.

This chain links TRBV7-9 with TRBJ2-2; no reliable D call. CDR1 and CDR2 (germline): SEHNR, FQNEAQ (reference sequence). Trimming pared 3 bases from V and 2 bases from J, leaving 10 bases between. This CDR3 is 15 amino acids long. CDR3 protein: CASSFGRRNTGELFF. In nucleotides, the CDR3 is TGTGCCAGCAGCTTTGGCAGACGAAACACCGGGGAGCTGTTTTTT.

This clone showed up just a few times. The chain recombines TRBV5-5 with TRBJ1-3; D uncertain. The CDR3 totals 19 residues. The germline V gene encodes CDR1 SGHKS and CDR2 YYEKEE (reference sequence). Trimming took 4 bases from V and 2 from J, leaving 25 bases between them. The CDR3 bases are TGTGCCAGCAGCCATCCTCGGGATACAAGACCTGGGACTGGAAACACCATATATTTT. Its translation: CASSHPRDTRPGTGNTIYF. The variable domain in full, with the rest retrieved from reference TRBV5-5 and TRBJ1-3, is DAGVTQSPTHLIKTRGQQVTLRCSPISGHKSVSWYQQVLGQGPQFIFQYYEKEERGRGNFPDRFSARQFPNYSSELNVNALLLGDSALYLCASSHPRDTRPGTGNTIYFGEGSWLTVV.

The CDR3 loop is CSARAAEAFF. In DNA, the CDR3 is TGCAGTGCAAGGGCCGCTGAAGCTTTCTTT. The chain links TRBV20-1 to TRBJ1-1; D unclear. V lost 6 bases and J 6 bases, leaving 8 bases between the germline ends. The germline V gene encodes CDR1 DFQATT and CDR2 SNEGSKA (reference sequence). CDR3 length: 10 residues.

This clone was seen only once. The chain combines TRBV6-5 with TRBJ2-4, with TRBD2 matching 7 bases. The CDR3 has 14 residues. Trimming took 5 bases from V and 7 from J; bases not matched to a gene: 8. Germline V gives CDR1 MNHEY, CDR2 SVGAGI. Written as DNA, the CDR3 is TGTGCCAGCAGTCAGCGGGAAGAGGGGAACATTCAGTACTTC. Translation gives CASSQREEGNIQYF.

The chain is built from TRBV7-2 and TRBJ1-1, with D possibly being TRBD1 (6 bases). Trimming shortened V by 3 bases and J by 0 bases, and 17 bases separated the two germline ends. The germline CDR1 and CDR2 sequences are SGHTA and FQGNSA. The CDR3 length is 17 residues. DNA of the CDR3: TGTGCCAGCAGCTTCATAACAGGGTGGGCGGTGAACACTGAAGCTTTCTTT. Translation gives CASSFITGWAVNTEAFF. Using reference TRBV7-2 and TRBJ1-1 for the parts outside the CDR3, the full variable domain is GAGVSQSPSNKVTEKGKDVELRCDPISGHTALYWYRQSLGQGLEFLIYFQGNSAPDKSGLPSDRFSAERTGGSVSTLTIQRTQQEDSAVYLCASSFITGWAVNTEAFFGQGTRLTVV.

The chain recombines TRBV18 with TRBJ2-7, with 8 positions matching TRBD2. Germline V CDR1 and CDR2: KGHSH, LQKENI. The V segment lost 5 bases and the J segment 2 bases; nucleotides outside the gene matches: 8. CDR3 length: 15 residues. The CDR3 loop is CASSEGAGVPYEQYF. The CDR3 DNA is TGTGCCAGCTCAGAGGGAGCGGGAGTCCCCTACGAGCAGTACTTC.

V gene TRBV18 combines with J gene TRBJ2-1; a weak D match, TRBD1 (6 bases). V shed 3 bases and J shed 9 bases, with 15 bases lying between them. Germline V gives CDR1 KGHSH, CDR2 LQKENI. The CDR3 spans 14 residues. CDR3 bases: TGTGCCAGCTCACCTCCGACAGGCCGTGCTGAGCAGTTCTTC. This sequence encodes CASSPPTGRAEQFF.

The J gene is TRBJ1-2, the V gene TRBV5-1; D is undetermined. The V end was cut by 1 base, the J end by 7 bases, with 8 bases between. This CDR3 has 12 residues. The germline CDR1 and CDR2 sequences are SGHRS and YFSETQ. CDR3 sequence reads: CASSLFGSGYTF. The CDR3 bases are TGCGCCAGCAGCTTGTTTGGCTCTGGCTACACCTTC.

The chain has TRBV5-8 and TRBJ1-4, with TRBD1 identical over 7 bases. The junction had 18 bases not matched to a gene; V was cut back by 4 bases and J by 6 bases. CDR1 and CDR2 (germline): SGHTS, YDEGEE. This CDR3 region has 18 residues. The CDR3 sequence is CASSRQGYVGYADEKLFF. The DNA of the CDR3 is TGTGCCAGCAGCCGACAGGGTTACGTGGGGTATGCAGATGAAAAACTGTTTTTT.

J is TRBJ1-1 and V is TRBV18; D remains ambiguous. The CDR3 sequence is 13 residues long. Germline-derived CDR1 and CDR2 are KGHSH and LQKENI. Trimming shortened V by 3 bases and J by 1 base, and 6 bases separated the two germline ends. The chain's CDR3 is CASSPKANTEAFF. The CDR3 DNA reads as TGTGCCAGCTCACCTAAAGCGAACACTGAAGCTTTCTTT. Full variable domain (remainder filled in from reference TRBV18 and TRBJ1-1): NAGVMQNPRHLVRRRGQEARLRCSPMKGHSHVYWYRQLPEEGLKFMVYLQKENIIDESGMPKERFSAEFPKEGPSILRIQQVVRGDSAAYFCASSPKANTEAFFGQGTRLTVV.